This paragraph covers one T cell receptor (beta chain) sequence. What antigen it recognizes has not been identified. Base qualities are not at hand, and no much larger clone is one base apart. The CDR3 regions of human TCRbeta chains were subjected to immunosequencing. Per the authors' processing: Repertoire TCRs were checked for matches against a reference library of SARS-CoV-2-specific TCRs that had been generated using the MIRA antigen-specificity platform. Breadth was defined as the fraction of unique TCRs that were SARS-CoV-2-associated, and depth was defined as the fraction of total T cells that were SARS-CoV-2-associated. Each spike-specific TCR was assigned to its reactive spike region and to a CD4 or CD8 class using the MIRA data. Log10-transformed breadth and depth values were compared by one-way ANOVA with Sidak's multiple comparisons tests. TCRdb provides this immuneACCESS table in a form limited to in-frame rearrangements. Some clones are lacking; in checked studies, under half of them reflect an unresolved V gene, and why the rest are absent is not known. D and trimming come from the DNA, and the V and J calls and clone size come from that table. For this sample the table gives under 150,000 clones, of which just over 90% were detected only once. The leading ten clones occupy roughly 5% of the sample.

The sample originates from a study of T cell responses to AZD1222 COVID-19 vaccine (dated by TCRdb to the early 2020s). With respect to the entire study: AZD1222 recipients with second doses at about 4 weeks or about 12 weeks were pooled, because spike-specific TCR depth and breadth did not differ between schedules. A total of just over 230 trial participants underwent TCR sequencing, of whom around 200 received two doses of AZD1222 and 26 received two doses of the MenACWY control vaccine. Trial participants were enrolled by age into 18-55, 56-69 and 70-plus year subgroups, with about 150, 27 and 61 TCR-sequenced participants respectively.

V gives up 6 bases and J gives up 12 bases, and the segment between their germline ends measures 12 bases. From its cysteine to its phenylalanine, the CDR3 spans 12 amino acids. The sequence is cut down to CDR3 DNA, 36 bases in frame from base 1. The germline V gene sets CDR1 to MNHNS and CDR2 to SASEGT. Beyond this particular receptor, the publication reports: Participants were mostly white British and included more females than males, and it was suggested by the authors that clonal diversity may have been underestimated. The 56-69-year group was small, and its depth increase did not reach significance, likely because of low power. Reportedly, close to half of the unique spike-specific TCRs recognized epitopes lying outside the regions that are mutated in the B.1.351 and B.1.1.7 variants. Conclusions about previously exposed vaccinees are limited because only six or seven AZD1222 recipients were SARS-CoV-2 seropositive at baseline. A significant rise in spike-specific TCR breadth and depth was observed after two AZD1222 doses relative to day 0 and relative to MenACWY recipients. Because no samples from the day 14 peak response were available, repertoires could be characterized only after the peak T cell response. The whole spike protein was spanned by vaccine-associated CD4 TCRs, and dominant responses were seen in regions 160-218 and 743-854.

Per the publication, the time point label means: baseline before first vaccination. Samples from vaccinated people were obtained from the UK trials COV001 and COV002, which included a single-blind randomized controlled phase 2/3 trial of AZD1222 (ChAdOx1 nCoV-19) in healthy adults. Trial participant PBMC samples were collected at day 0 and day 28 after the second dose for TCRbeta chain sequencing. Specimen: peripheral blood, collected on day 0 of AZD1222 vaccination. The rearranged segments are TRBV6-1 and TRBJ1-6; D gene: possibly TRBD1, on 6 matching bases. The receptor was derived from an adult in good health. CDR3 loop: CASSNTGIPLHF. Here is the DNA: TGTGCCAGCAGCAATACAGGGATACCCCTCCACTTT.